One sample yielded the 8 T cell receptor beta chains listed below, sequenced in a study of T cell responses to AZD1222 COVID-19 vaccine. This table comes from immunoSEQ multiplex PCR, and its TCRdb copy is limited to in-frame clones, with some not included. Among around 76,000 clones listed, roughly 84% were seen once. Sequencing was performed on peripheral blood, taken on day 0 of AZD1222 vaccination. The receptors were gathered from an adult in good health.

This sequence joins TRBV7-2 and TRBJ1-6; D not certain. The CDR3 is made up of 13 amino acids. Germline loops: CDR1 SGHTA, CDR2 FQGNSA. Trimming shortened V by 6 bases and J by 7 bases, and 10 bases separated the two germline ends. Here the CDR3 DNA reads TGTGCCAGCAGATCCGACGAGAATTCACCCCTCCACTTT. Its translation is CASRSDENSPLHF.

This chain connects TRBV18 to TRBJ1-4; the D is unclear. V shed 3 bases and J shed 5 bases, with 13 bases lying between them. The CDR3 covers 15 residues. Germline V CDR1 and CDR2: KGHSH, LQKENI. CDR3 DNA: TGTGCCAGCTCACCCTTACCGGTCGGGAATGAAAAACTGTTTTTT. As protein: CASSPLPVGNEKLFF.

This sequence joins TRBV6-5 and TRBJ2-7; no clear D. Between the trimmed V and J ends, which lost 7 bases and 0 bases, there was a span of 13 bases. This CDR3 spans 14 amino acids. Germline V gene lookup returns CDR1 MNHEY and CDR2 SVGAGI. As DNA, the CDR3 is TGTGCCAGCATTCCAACCCTCGGCTCCTACGAGCAGTACTTC. Protein: CASIPTLGSYEQYF.

DNA of the CDR3: TGTGCCAGCAGCCGCGCGTCGCCAGGAAACACCATATATTTT. It codes for CASSRASPGNTIYF. The rearrangement uses TRBV14 and TRBJ1-3, with no clear D. CDR1 is SGHDN and CDR2 is FVKESK in the germline V gene. This CDR3 is built from 14 residues. Trimming shortened V by 4 bases and J by 4 bases, and 11 bases separated the two germline ends.

The CDR3 DNA reads as TGTGCCAGCAGCCAAGGGGCGACAATTAGGGTTTCAGCTGAAGCTTTCTTT. Its translation: CASSQGATIRVSAEAFF. The chain combines TRBV14 with TRBJ1-1, with no clear D. There are 17 residues in the CDR3. Germline V CDR1 and CDR2: SGHDN, FVKESK. Trimming cost V 1 base and J 6 bases, with 21 bases left between them.

V is TRBV28 and J is TRBJ1-4; D possibly corresponds to TRBD1 (6 bases). Between the trimmed V and J ends, which lost 9 bases and 6 bases, there was a span of 11 bases. Germline CDR1 reads MDHEN; CDR2 reads SYDVKM. The length of the CDR3 is 12 residues. The CDR3 DNA sequence: TGTGCCAGTCGGAACAGGGATGAAAAACTGTTTTTT. The encoded protein is CASRNRDEKLFF.

The V and J genes are TRBV7-2 and TRBJ1-5; D not certain. Germline V gene data show CDR1 as SGHTA and CDR2 as FQGNSA. This CDR3 comprises 15 residues. V was pared by 5 bases and J by 3 bases, with 14 bases between. CDR3 nucleotides: TGTGCCAGCAGCCCCGAGGCACTACACAATCAGCCCCAGCATTTT. It specifies CASSPEALHNQPQHF.

The V and J genes are TRBV28 and TRBJ2-7, with a tentative D call TRBD2 (6 bases). Trimming cost V 6 bases and J 4 bases, with 16 bases left between them. CDR1 and CDR2 from the germline V gene are MDHEN and SYDVKM. The CDR3 is 14 amino acids. The CDR3 DNA sequence: TGTGCCAGCAGCCCGGGACTTGGACGTTACGAGCAGTACTTC. Its protein is CASSPGLGRYEQYF. The full variable domain, rest sourced from reference TRBV28 and TRBJ2-7, is DVKVTQSSRYLVKRTGEKVFLECVQDMDHENMFWYRQDPGLGLRLIYFSYDVKMKEKGDIPEGYSVSREKKERFSLILESASTNQTSMYLCASSPGLGRYEQYFGPGTRLTVT.